Each of the 32 T cell receptor beta chains below was sequenced from the same sample in a study of CD8 T cells in Susac syndrome. An input of roughly 0.5 to 1 ug of RNA was subjected to reverse transcription using random hexamers. From the immunoSEQ multiplex PCR reads, TCRdb called clonotypes with MiXCR, one entry per CDR3 protein. The data show approximately 300,000 distinct CDR3 sequences, almost 85% seen once. Sample: CD8+ T cells from PBMCs. Source of these receptors: a human donor with multiple sclerosis.

This clonotype was recorded only once. V usage is TRBV27 and J usage is TRBJ2-2, with 10 bases that match TRBD2. Germline V lookup: CDR1 MNHEY, CDR2 SMNVEV (reference sequence). The CDR3 loop spans 16 amino acids. V lost 5 bases, J lost 8 bases, and 11 bases stayed unmatched. The DNA of the CDR3 is TGTGCCAGCAGTCCCTTGGTTAGCGGGGGGCTGGGGGAGCTGTTTTTT. This translates into CASSPLVSGGLGELFF.

This sequence joins TRBV27 and TRBJ2-3; 7 bases map to TRBD1. The J segment lost 10 bases and the V segment lost 2 bases, leaving 0 bases of the junction unmatched. CDR1 and CDR2 (germline): MNHEY, SMNVEV (reference sequence). There are 11 residues in the CDR3. The CDR3 DNA is TGTGCCAGCAGTTTAACAGGGGCGCAGTATTTT. This translates into CASSLTGAQYF.

CDR3 nucleotides: TGTGCCAGCGCTCCGGGACAGGGCAATCAGCCCCAGCATTTT. It translates to CASAPGQGNQPQHF. The chain uses TRBV28 and TRBJ1-5; 8 bases match TRBD1. V lost 8 bases, J lost 2 bases, and 5 bases stayed unmatched. Germline CDR1 and CDR2: MDHEN and SYDVKM. The CDR3 contains 14 residues.

The rearrangement links TRBV7-2 to TRBJ2-1; 9 nucleotides agree with TRBD2. The CDR3 contains 14 residues. Germline CDR1 SGHTA, CDR2 FQGNSA. V was pared by 5 bases and J by 7 bases, with 6 bases of the junction left unmatched. The chain's CDR3 is CASSTAGGTNEQFF. The CDR3 bases are TGTGCCAGCAGCACAGCGGGAGGTACGAATGAGCAGTTCTTC. The whole variable domain, filled in from reference TRBV7-2 and TRBJ2-1, reads GAGVSQSPSNKVTEKGKDVELRCDPISGHTALYWYRQSLGQGLEFLIYFQGNSAPDKSGLPSDRFSAERTGGSVSTLTIQRTQQEDSAVYLCASSTAGGTNEQFFGPGTRLTVL.

A note on this clonotype: The junction does not match germline at one end; this may be a read error. V and J are TRBV14 and TRBJ1-3; D unclear. The germline gives CDR1 SGHDN, CDR2 FVKESK. This CDR3 is 11 amino acids long. The CDR3 protein is CASSQGSTVHF. The DNA for the CDR3 is TGTGCCAGCAGCCAAGGCAGTACCGTTCATTTT.

The chain carries TRBV29-1 and TRBJ1-4, with unresolved D. This CDR3 region has 16 residues. Germline V gene sequence: CDR1 SQVTM, CDR2 ANQGSEA. V dropped 0 bases and J dropped 8 bases, with 19 bases sitting between them. DNA for the CDR3: TGCAGCGTTGAAGATCCCCACGAAGGAGAGGGCGAAAAACTGTTTTTT. Encoded protein: CSVEDPHEGEGEKLFF. Using reference TRBV29-1 and TRBJ1-4 for the parts outside the CDR3, the full variable domain is SAVISQKPSRDICQRGTSLTIQCQVDSQVTMMFWYRQQPGQSLTLIATANQGSEATYESGFVIDKFPISRPNLTFSTLTVSNMSPEDSSIYLCSVEDPHEGEGEKLFFGSGTQLSVL.

The chain has TRBV28 and TRBJ2-7; TRBD1 is a possible D gene (6 bases). Trimming left V 5 bases short and J 7 bases short, with 9 bases between. This CDR3 is built from 11 residues. Germline assignment: CDR1 MDHEN and CDR2 SYDVKM. CDR3 region: CASSRTAEQYF. CDR3 coding DNA: TGTGCCAGCAGTAGGACAGCAGAGCAGTACTTC. Full variable domain (outside the CDR3, taken from reference TRBV28 and TRBJ2-7): DVKVTQSSRYLVKRTGEKVFLECVQDMDHENMFWYRQDPGLGLRLIYFSYDVKMKEKGDIPEGYSVSREKKERFSLILESASTNQTSMYLCASSRTAEQYFGPGTRLTVT.

The V gene is TRBV14, the J gene TRBJ2-3, with unresolved D. With 1 base removed from V and 0 bases from J, the gap between germline ends came to 8 bases. The CDR3 covers 15 residues. Germline-derived CDR1 and CDR2 are SGHDN and FVKESK. The CDR3 DNA reads TGTGCCAGCAGCCAAGCAACGACTAGCACAGATACGCAGTATTTT. Amino acid sequence: CASSQATTSTDTQYF. Together with reference TRBV14 and TRBJ2-3, the CDR3 gives the full variable domain: EAGVTQFPSHSVIEKGQTVTLRCDPISGHDNLYWYRRVMGKEIKFLLHFVKESKQDESGMPNNRFLAERTGGTYSTLKVQPAELEDSGVYFCASSQATTSTDTQYFGPGTRLTVL.

V is TRBV18 and J is TRBJ2-1, with D possibly TRBD2 on 7 matching bases. Germline loops: CDR1 KGHSH, CDR2 LQKENI. V was shortened by 0 bases and J by 9 bases, with 9 bases between the two germline ends. The CDR3 is 13 amino acids. For the CDR3, the DNA is TGTGCCAGCTCACCACCGGCGGGGGCTGAGCAGTTCTTC. It yields the protein CASSPPAGAEQFF.

The table lists this clonotype with a count of one. V usage is TRBV6-2 or TRBV6-3 and J usage is TRBJ2-3, with TRBD1 identical over 12 bases. This CDR3 is 16 amino acids long. The germline CDR1 and CDR2 sequences are MNHEY and SVGEGT. V was pared by 8 bases and J by 6 bases, with 12 bases of the junction left unmatched. CDR3 sequence reads: CASATTGTGGLDTQYF. The CDR3 nucleotides are TGTGCCAGCGCCACGACCGGGACAGGGGGCCTGGATACGCAGTATTTT.

The CDR3 coding sequence is TGTGCCAGCAGTTTACGGGGTAGCAATCAGCCCCAGCATTTT. It is translated as CASSLRGSNQPQHF. V is TRBV28 and J is TRBJ1-5; no definite D call. The V gene's germline CDR1 is MDHEN and CDR2 SYDVKM. This CDR3 contains 14 residues. V was clipped by 2 bases and J by 0 bases, with 5 bases between them.

The chain employs TRBV4-3 and TRBJ1-4; D is ambiguous. CDR3 length equals 14 residues. V lost 0 bases to trimming and J lost 7 bases, with 9 bases between them. Germline V gene data show CDR1 as LGHNA and CDR2 as YSLEER. CDR3 sequence: CASSQEARSEKLFF. CDR3 bases: TGCGCCAGCAGCCAAGAGGCGAGGAGTGAAAAACTGTTTTTT.

The chain recombines TRBV18 with TRBJ2-3, with D possibly matching TRBD1 (6 bases). The V end was cut by 3 bases, the J end by 1 base, with 14 bases between. This CDR3 has 16 amino acids. Germline CDR1 is KGHSH and CDR2 is LQKENI. The DNA of the CDR3 is TGTGCCAGCTCACCTTCCGACAGGTTAGGCACAGATACGCAGTATTTT. This gives the protein CASSPSDRLGTDTQYF.

This rearrangement joins TRBV7-2 to TRBJ2-5; D gene uncertain. Trimming cost V 5 bases and J 2 bases, with 9 bases left between them. This CDR3 has 13 amino acids. Germline V gives CDR1 SGHTA, CDR2 FQGNSA. Here the CDR3 reads CASSLPAQETQYF. The CDR3 nucleotides read TGTGCCAGCAGCCTACCGGCGCAAGAGACCCAGTACTTC.

J is TRBJ2-7 and V is TRBV28; D perhaps matches TRBD2 (6 bases). The CDR3 runs to 13 residues. The germline V and J ends were trimmed by 6 bases and 2 bases, with 11 bases remaining between them. Germline V gives CDR1 MDHEN, CDR2 SYDVKM. DNA for the CDR3: TGTGCCAGCAGCTCTAGCGACCCCTACGAGCAGTACTTC. It is translated as CASSSSDPYEQYF.

This sequence joins TRBV25-1 and TRBJ1-1; tentative D call: TRBD1 (6 bases). Per germline, CDR1 MGHDK and CDR2 SYGVNS. Trimming left V 3 bases short and J 1 base short, with 9 bases between. CDR3 length: 14 amino acids. CDR3 in DNA: TGTGCCAGCAGTGACCGGACAGCGAACACTGAAGCTTTCTTT. This sequence encodes CASSDRTANTEAFF.

This chain uses TRBV10-2 with TRBJ2-3, with a possible D match to TRBD1 (5 bases). The CDR3 covers 13 residues. Germline V gene sequence: CDR1 WSHSY, CDR2 SAAADI. V lost 5 bases and J 2 bases, leaving 8 bases between the germline ends. The DNA of the CDR3 is TGCGCCAGCAGTATGGACAACACAGATACGCAGTATTTT. Translation gives CASSMDNTDTQYF.

The chain has TRBV10-2 and TRBJ2-4; 10 bases are shared with TRBD2. CDR3 size: 14 residues. CDR1 is WSHSY, CDR2 SAAADI, per germline. Trimming at V came to 3 bases and at J to 8 bases, leaving 4 bases not matched to a gene. The CDR3: CASSDLAGEYIQYF. The CDR3 bases are TGCGCCAGCAGTGATCTAGCGGGAGAGTACATTCAGTACTTC.

This clonotype was picked up a small number of times. CDR3 sequence: CASSEGWSPDYEQYF. In nucleotides, the CDR3 is TGTGCCAGCAGTGAGGGGTGGTCTCCGGACTACGAGCAGTACTTC. The chain couples TRBV6-1 to TRBJ2-7; D is unclear. Germline V gives CDR1 MNHNS, CDR2 SASEGT. The V and J ends lost 3 bases and 3 bases respectively, with 15 bases between them. This CDR3 is 15 amino acids long.

The rearrangement links TRBV7-9 to TRBJ2-7; no clear D. CDR1 and CDR2 from the germline V gene are SEHNR and FQNEAQ (reference sequence). Trimming shortened V by 3 bases and J by 1 base, and 10 bases separated the two germline ends. The length of the CDR3 is 14 residues. The CDR3 loop is CASSLWSASYEQYF. The CDR3 DNA is TGTGCCAGCAGCTTGTGGAGCGCATCCTACGAGCAGTACTTC.

The CDR3 DNA is TGTGCCAGCAGTGTAGGACAGGGAGGGAGTGAGACCCAGTACTTC. Translation: CASSVGQGGSETQYF. V is TRBV25-1 and J is TRBJ2-5; D perhaps matches TRBD1 (8 bases). Per the germline V gene, CDR1 is MGHDK and CDR2 is SYGVNS. V dropped 4 bases and J dropped 5 bases, with 17 bases sitting between them. The CDR3 contains 15 residues.

This sequence joins TRBV27 and TRBJ1-5; TRBD1 matches 7 bases. Germline assignment: CDR1 MNHEY and CDR2 SMNVEV (reference sequence). This CDR3 contains 14 residues. V shed 5 bases and J 7 bases; nucleotides not matched to a gene: 8. The CDR3 DNA sequence: TGTGCCAGCAGTCCGGGGACAGTGTGGCAGCCCCAGCATTTT. Its protein product is CASSPGTVWQPQHF.

The chain employs TRBV19 and TRBJ2-2; D not certain. The CDR3 has 11 residues. V lost 7 bases to trimming and J lost 7 bases, with 7 bases between them. Germline loops: CDR1 LNHDA, CDR2 SQIVND (reference sequence). The CDR3 here is CASTPSGELFF. The CDR3 coding sequence is TGTGCCAGTACCCCCAGCGGGGAGCTGTTTTTT.

The chain joins TRBV5-1 to TRBJ2-7; TRBD1 is a possible D gene (6 bases). The germline V gene encodes CDR1 SGHRS and CDR2 YFSETQ. Trimming pared 2 bases from V and 5 bases from J, leaving 17 bases between. The CDR3 has 15 amino acids. The CDR3 here is CASSFSDRRTNEQYF. The CDR3 region has the DNA TGCGCCAGCAGCTTCTCTGACAGGAGGACCAACGAGCAGTACTTC.

The rearrangement joins TRBV7-9 to TRBJ1-5; possibly TRBD1 for D (6 bases). Trimming took off 1 base at V and 4 bases at J, with 11 bases between the two ends. This CDR3 comprises 15 residues. The germline V gene encodes CDR1 SEHNR and CDR2 FQNEAQ (reference sequence). The CDR3 reads CASSLGGPLNQPQHF. DNA of the CDR3: TGTGCCAGCAGCTTAGGGGGGCCCCTAAATCAGCCCCAGCATTTT.

The chain has TRBV4-3 and TRBJ2-2; D unclear. Trimming took 0 bases from V and 6 from J, leaving 23 bases between them. This CDR3 region has 19 residues. Germline lookup yields CDR1 LGHNA and CDR2 YSLEER. CDR3 residues: CASSQELPMLSPGAGELFF. CDR3 coding DNA: TGCGCCAGCAGCCAAGAGTTACCAATGCTGTCTCCCGGAGCCGGGGAGCTGTTTTTT.

DNA for the CDR3: TGTGCCAGCAGTACGGACCGGGACAGGGGAGCTTTCTTT. Residues: CASSTDRDRGAFF. The rearrangement links TRBV6-2 or TRBV6-3 to TRBJ1-1, with TRBD1 matching over 10 bases. The germline V gene has CDR1 MNHEY and CDR2 SVGEGT. V dropped 5 bases and J dropped 10; count of bases not matched to a gene: 7. CDR3 length: 13 residues.

The chain combines TRBV19 with TRBJ2-1; a weak D match, TRBD2 (6 bases). The CDR3 contains 16 residues. Per germline, CDR1 LNHDA and CDR2 SQIVND (reference sequence). V lost 3 bases and J lost 1, with 13 bases in between. The CDR3 DNA sequence: TGTGCCAGTAGTATGTCAATCGGGAGATCCTACAATGAGCAGTTCTTC. The encoded protein is CASSMSIGRSYNEQFF.

This chain links TRBV7-9 with TRBJ2-5; a weak D match, TRBD2 (6 bases). Trimming removed 3 bases at V and 0 bases at J, with 11 bases between. The length of the CDR3 is 15 residues. Germline V lookup: CDR1 SEHNR, CDR2 FQNEAQ (reference sequence). CDR3 in DNA: TGTGCCAGCAGCTTGCCCCGGGACTACCAAGAGACCCAGTACTTC. It yields the protein CASSLPRDYQETQYF.

The V gene is TRBV7-9, the J gene TRBJ1-5, with TRBD1 identical over 9 bases. The trim removed 5 bases at V and 5 bases at J, leaving 7 bases unmatched. Germline V gene sequence: CDR1 SEHNR, CDR2 FQNEAQ (reference sequence). The CDR3 is 15 residues long. The CDR3 spells CASSISGTGHQPQHF. Written as DNA, the CDR3 is TGTGCCAGCAGCATAAGCGGGACAGGGCATCAGCCCCAGCATTTT.

This clonotype was seen just once. This rearrangement joins TRBV7-9 to TRBJ2-7; 8 nucleotides align to TRBD1. Germline lookup yields CDR1 SEHNR and CDR2 FQNEAQ (reference sequence). This CDR3 contains 14 residues. Trimming at V came to 9 bases and at J to 6 bases, leaving 13 bases not matched to a gene. CDR3 protein: CASGTGRSKVEQYF. The CDR3 bases are TGTGCCAGTGGGACAGGACGGAGCAAAGTCGAGCAGTACTTC.

This clonotype was found once. The gene calls are TRBV28 and TRBJ1-2; no reliable D call. V was trimmed by 3 bases and J by 4 bases, leaving 9 bases between them. The length of the CDR3 is 13 residues. Germline values: CDR1 MDHEN, CDR2 SYDVKM. CDR3 sequence reads: CASSLTRRYGYTF. For the CDR3, the DNA is TGTGCCAGCAGTTTGACAAGACGCTATGGCTACACCTTC.